This TCR beta chain is drawn from a study of T-cell reconstitution after alpha-beta-depleted transplantation in children. Overall study results and limits: Some patients' high day-60 TCRbeta diversity was traced to surviving recipient T cells and thymic progenitors. Expanded graft clones, several hundred of them, were reportedly the source of alpha-beta T cells about two months after transplant. From newly produced T cells came most of the T-cell counts and diversity one year after transplant.

CDR3 length equals 19 residues. Details on this clonotype: Its antigen is unknown. Germline is not matched at one junction end, which may reflect a read error.

The TCRbeta library was prepared with unique molecular identifiers. TCRdb passed the PCR reads through MiXCR, listing each CDR3 protein once. This sample carries just over 950,000 distinct CDR3 sequences, around 30% of them seen once, and the ten largest clones take about 28%. V usage is TRBV6-7 and J usage is TRBJ2-4, with TRBD1 matching 10 bases. TRBV6-7 is marked as an open reading frame, function uncertain. Source: PBMCs, mostly from graft donor cells, taken 360 days after TCRalphabeta/CD19-depleted stem cell transplant. The source of this sequence is a boy in the first two years of life who had a stem cell transplant for SCID, so the T cells may come from the graft donor. Here the CDR3 DNA reads TGTGCCTGCAGTTTCGCCGGGACAGGGGCCACTCTAGCCAAAAACATTCAGTACTTC. This gives the protein CACSFAGTGATLAKNIQYF.